The rows below give T cell receptor beta chains drawn from one sample of a study of blood T cell repertoires in COVID-19. Using immunoSEQ multiplex PCR, the repertoire was profiled, and TCRdb retains in-frame clones only, with some absent. The sample includes roughly 260,000 clones, more than 75% of them seen just once. The material sequenced was peripheral blood. The source of these receptors is a woman aged 45-65 years with acute or convalescent COVID-19. CDR3s include the opening cysteine and the closing phenylalanine or tryptophan. The order of the fields is D gene, V gene, clone size, J gene, CDR3 DNA, CDR3 protein. A D gene is named only where the DNA matches it firmly. Clone size is stated in some rows and not others, as once, few, many or a class when expanded.

D: TRBD2; V: TRBV4-1; size: NA; J: TRBJ2-1; DNA: TGCGCCAGCAGCCAAGATGACACGGGAGGGTTGGAGCAGTTCTTC; CDR3: CASSQDDTGGLEQFF
D: NA; V: TRBV6-5; size: NA; J: TRBJ1-2; DNA: TGTGCCAGCAGAAATCCGGGGTTGTGGTATGGCTACACCTTC; CDR3: CASRNPGLWYGYTF
D: TRBD1; V: TRBV9; size: NA; J: TRBJ2-7; DNA: TGTGCCAGCAGCGGGGACAGACCCTACGAGCGGCAGTACTTC; CDR3: CASSGDRPYERQYF
D: TRBD2; V: TRBV6-2/TRBV6-3; size: NA; J: TRBJ2-3; DNA: TGTGCCAGCAGTCAGTGGGGGACTAGCGTTGGACACACAGATACGCAGTATTTT; CDR3: CASSQWGTSVGHTDTQYF
D: NA; V: TRBV7-2; size: NA; J: TRBJ1-1; DNA: TGTGCCAGCAGCTCAGTGGACAGAAGGAACACTGAAGCTTTCTTT; CDR3: CASSSVDRRNTEAFF
D: TRBD2; V: TRBV7-8; size: NA; J: TRBJ2-3; DNA: TGTGCCAGCAGCTTCATAGCGGGAGGAGATACGCAGTATTTT; CDR3: CASSFIAGGDTQYF
D: NA; V: TRBV28; size: NA; J: TRBJ1-2; DNA: TGTGCCAGCAGTCCCCTGGTAGCGCGGATCGGAGGCTACACCTTC; CDR3: CASSPLVARIGGYTF
D: TRBD2; V: TRBV19; size: NA; J: TRBJ2-1; DNA: TGTGCCAGTAGTATCTCTGGGACTAGCGGGAATACCTACAATGAGCAGTTCTTC; CDR3: CASSISGTSGNTYNEQFF
D: NA; V: TRBV18; size: NA; J: TRBJ2-7; DNA: TGTGCCAGCTCACCACTCGGAGGGGCGTACGACGAGCAGTACTTC; CDR3: CASSPLGGAYDEQYF
D: NA; V: TRBV28; size: NA; J: TRBJ2-7; DNA: TGTGCCAGCAGTTTTTTACAGGGTAACCAGCAGTACTTC; CDR3: CASSFLQGNQQYF
D: TRBD2; V: TRBV30; size: NA; J: TRBJ2-1; DNA: TGTGCCTGGAGTGACCCCCCCGGACTAGGTGGTGAGCAGTTCTTC; CDR3: CAWSDPPGLGGEQFF
D: TRBD1; V: TRBV7-2; size: NA; J: TRBJ2-5; DNA: TGTGCCAGCAGCTTTACAGGGGCGCAAGAGACCCAGTACTTC; CDR3: CASSFTGAQETQYF
D: TRBD2; V: TRBV7-9; size: NA; J: TRBJ2-1; DNA: TGTGCCAGCAGCTTAGGGGGACTAGCAAATGAGCAGTTCTTC; CDR3: CASSLGGLANEQFF
D: TRBD1; V: TRBV11-3; size: NA; J: TRBJ2-5; DNA: TGTGCCAGCAGCCAACAGTGGGGACAGGACCAAGAGACCCAGTACTTC; CDR3: CASSQQWGQDQETQYF
D: NA; V: TRBV6-1; size: NA; J: TRBJ1-2; DNA: TGTGCCAGCAGTGACCAACTTGGCTATGGCTACACCTTC; CDR3: CASSDQLGYGYTF
D: TRBD2; V: TRBV6-5; size: once; J: TRBJ2-7; DNA: TGTGCCAGCAGGACTAGCGCCAACTACGAGCAGTACTTC; CDR3: CASRTSANYEQYF
D: NA; V: TRBV11-3; size: NA; J: TRBJ2-2; DNA: TGTGCCAGCAGCTACCGGGGTAACACCGGGGAGCTGTTTTTT; CDR3: CASSYRGNTGELFF
D: NA; V: TRBV5-5; size: NA; J: TRBJ2-3; DNA: TGTGCCAGCAGCTTAAATGGGCTCACAGATACGCAGTATTTT; CDR3: CASSLNGLTDTQYF
D: TRBD1; V: TRBV4-3; size: NA; J: TRBJ1-4; DNA: TGCGCCAGCAGCCAACAGTGGACAGGCTTTAATGAAAAACTGTTTTTT; CDR3: CASSQQWTGFNEKLFF
D: NA; V: TRBV19; size: NA; J: TRBJ2-7; DNA: TGTGCCAGTAGTATGTCAGTACAGACCTACGAGCAGTACTTC; CDR3: CASSMSVQTYEQYF
D: NA; V: TRBV28; size: NA; J: TRBJ1-1; DNA: TGTGCCAGCAGTTTAATGGTCCGGAGTGAAGCTTTCTTT; CDR3: CASSLMVRSEAFF
D: NA; V: TRBV7-3; size: NA; J: TRBJ2-3; DNA: TGTGCCAGCAGCTTATCAAGGGGCTCTAGCACAGATACGCAGTATTTT; CDR3: CASSLSRGSSTDTQYF
D: NA; V: TRBV6-6; size: NA; J: TRBJ2-1; DNA: TGTGCCAGCAGCCGAAATCCAACGCCCCAGGGAATAAAGGCCTACAATGAGCAGTTCTTC; CDR3: CASSRNPTPQGIKAYNEQFF
D: TRBD1; V: TRBV4-1; size: NA; J: TRBJ1-2; DNA: TGCGCCAGCAGCCACCCGACCGGGACAGGGAACTTTGGCTACACCTTC; CDR3: CASSHPTGTGNFGYTF
D: TRBD2; V: TRBV7-9; size: NA; J: TRBJ2-5; DNA: TGTGCCAGCAGCTTGGTACCGGGACTAGCGGGAGTCGGGACCCAGTACTTC; CDR3: CASSLVPGLAGVGTQYF
D: NA; V: TRBV9; size: NA; J: TRBJ1-1; DNA: TGTGCCAGCAGCCCTTACCGCAGGGAGGGGACTGAAGCTTTCTTT; CDR3: CASSPYRREGTEAFF
D: NA; V: TRBV29-1; size: once; J: TRBJ2-7; DNA: TGCAGCGTTGATCTCGGCGGCGGCGAGCAGTACTTC; CDR3: CSVDLGGGEQYF
D: NA; V: TRBV28; size: NA; J: TRBJ1-2; DNA: TGTGCCAGCAGTTTAGCCTCGGATGGCTACACCTTC; CDR3: CASSLASDGYTF
D: TRBD2; V: TRBV6-1; size: NA; J: TRBJ2-1; DNA: TGTGCCAGCAGTGATTGGCAGGGACTAGTAACTTACAATGAGCAGTTCTTC; CDR3: CASSDWQGLVTYNEQFF
D: TRBD1; V: TRBV5-4; size: once; J: TRBJ1-2; DNA: TGTGCCAGCAGCTCCGGCGGAAGAGGACAGGGACAGAACTATGGCTACACCTTC; CDR3: CASSSGGRGQGQNYGYTF
D: TRBD1; V: TRBV10-1; size: NA; J: TRBJ2-7; DNA: TGCGCCAGCAGTGCCCTCGGACAGGGGGAGGCCTACGAGCAGTACTTC; CDR3: CASSALGQGEAYEQYF
D: TRBD1; V: TRBV4-1; size: once; J: TRBJ2-7; DNA: TGCGCCAGCAGCCAGGGACAGGGGGCGCAGGGCTACGAGCAGTACTTC; CDR3: CASSQGQGAQGYEQYF
D: TRBD1; V: TRBV19; size: NA; J: TRBJ2-3; DNA: TGTGCCAGTAGTATCCTCCCGGGACAGGGGGCAAAAGATACGCAGTATTTT; CDR3: CASSILPGQGAKDTQYF
D: NA; V: TRBV15; size: NA; J: TRBJ1-1; DNA: TGTGCCACCAGCAGAGCCTTTGGACAGCCCAACACTGAAGCTTTCTTT; CDR3: CATSRAFGQPNTEAFF
D: NA; V: TRBV28; size: NA; J: TRBJ2-7; DNA: TGTGCCAGCAGCGTGGGGAGTATGTACGAGCAGTACTTC; CDR3: CASSVGSMYEQYF
D: NA; V: TRBV24-1; size: few; J: TRBJ1-5; DNA: TGTGCCACCAGGGAGGGGACCACTAATCAGCCCCAGCATTTT; CDR3: CATREGTTNQPQHF
D: TRBD1; V: TRBV9; size: once; J: TRBJ2-3; DNA: TGTGCCAGCAGCGATACAGGGGGCGGCACAGATACGCAGTATTTT; CDR3: CASSDTGGGTDTQYF
D: NA; V: TRBV11-2; size: NA; J: TRBJ1-1; DNA: TGTGCCAGCAGCTTAGGGAGGAACACTGAAGCTTTCTTT; CDR3: CASSLGRNTEAFF
D: NA; V: TRBV10-3; size: once; J: TRBJ1-4; DNA: TGTGCCAGCGGGACGGATTTTAATGAAAAACTGTTTTTT; CDR3: CASGTDFNEKLFF